The 2 T cell receptor beta chains below all came from one sample that was sequenced in a study of cytomegalovirus exposure and HLA in healthy donors. The PCR made use of 60 Vbeta and 13 Jbeta primers. The assay was immunoSEQ multiplex PCR, and TCRdb's table has in-frame clones only and misses some. The table includes some 130,000 clones, about 81% detected once. Sequences were obtained from PBMCs. The receptors were gathered from a woman aged 35 to 49 in good health and CMV-seropositive.

The chain employs TRBV30 and TRBJ2-2; 8 bases are shared with TRBD1. Germline loops: CDR1 GTSNPN, CDR2 SVGIG (reference sequence). CDR3 length: 15 residues. Germline trimming cut 4 bases from V and 4 bases from J; bases unmatched to any gene: 8. As DNA, the CDR3 is TGTGCCTGGACGACAGGGGATGCGAGCACCGGGGAGCTGTTTTTT. Protein product: CAWTTGDASTGELFF.

This clone was observed a handful of times. The chain carries TRBV7-8 and TRBJ2-4; perhaps TRBD1 as D (5 bases). The germline V and J ends were trimmed by 1 base and 0 bases, with 13 bases remaining between them. Germline CDR1 reads SGHVS; CDR2 reads FQNEAQ. This CDR3 region has 17 residues. The CDR3 region has the DNA TGTGCCAGCAGCTTAGTTCAGGGCCATATAGCCAAAAACATTCAGTACTTC. This codes for CASSLVQGHIAKNIQYF.